This entry features one T cell receptor beta chain sequence. No cognate antigen has been identified for it. No base quality information exists; no much larger clone differs at one position. This record belongs to a study of T-cell memory formation after mild COVID-19 (dated by TCRdb to about 2021). Turning to the overall study: TCR sequence clusters from the two donors were largely donor specific. T-cell clones expanding and contracting after mild COVID-19 in two donors were tracked by longitudinal TCRalpha and TCRbeta repertoire sequencing. The cohort was made up of two young adult volunteers, one female and one male, who were previously healthy. Broad study findings and their caveats: Some responding clones were detected in pre-infection memory, which suggested that pre-existing cross-reactive memory T cells had joined the SARS-CoV-2 response. The study included only a couple of mild cases, and larger cohorts that include severe cases with pre-infection samples were judged to be necessary. Clones that contracted from day 15 to 85 showed balanced CD4/CD8 phenotypes, whereas a second wave of clones that expanded from day 15 to 37 leaned towards CD4+. Contracting CD4+ clones turned up mainly in the CM and EM memory subsets, whereas EMRA was where CD8+ clones were enriched. SARS-CoV-2 specificity was not confirmed for the second-wave clones peaking on day 37.

Ficoll-Paque density gradient centrifugation was used to isolate PBMCs. TCRdb lists the instrument as Illumina NovaSeq 6000. cDNA libraries for TCRalpha and TCRbeta were prepared by 5'RACE using constant-segment primers, with sample barcodes and unique molecular identifiers added. RNA was extracted from every sample with Trizol reagent. Amplification of the libraries took two PCR steps, and the second step added a second sample barcode plus Illumina TruSeq adapters. Libraries were sequenced on an Illumina NovaSeq with 2 x 150 bp paired-end reads. The original pipeline was this. Demultiplexing of reads and collapsing into UMI-guided consensus sequences were performed with migec v1.2.7. Using mixcr v2.1.11, the UMI consensuses were aligned to TRA and TRB V and J templates and assembled into clonotypes. A clonotype was counted as expanded or contracted only if both edgeR and NoisET called the change significant, with noise models trained on biological replicates. For edgeR calls, a false discovery rate-adjusted p below 0.01 and a log2 fold-change threshold of 1 were applied. PCA with hierarchical clustering of max-normalized trajectories of the 1000 most abundant clonotypes was used as exploratory dynamics analysis. Separately sequenced CD4+ and CD8+ repertoires were used to assign a CD4 or CD8 phenotype to each responding clone. The public reads were reanalyzed by TCRdb: fastp trimming at Q25, MiXCR alignment, in-frame beta chains only. Merged by CDR3 protein, the rows form single entries marked with the most common genes and DNA. Clone size and V and J calls follow TCRdb, not the original study. The table for this sample lists hundreds of thousands of distinct CDR3 sequences; around 8% of them were counted only once. 20% to 25% of the sample goes to the ten largest clones.

Relative to germline, V is 6 bases shorter and J is 12 bases shorter, with 9 bases between their ends. CDR1 and CDR2, looked up from the germline V gene, are SGHDN and FVKESK. Inclusive of the bounding cysteine and phenylalanine, the CDR3 is 10 residues long. Just CDR3 DNA is preserved here, 30 bases in frame from base 1. The source is a man aged 18 to 35 who had mild COVID-19 (a few samples of this study predate the infection). The sample titles of this study are shuffled in the database, so cell type and time point are left out; the donor was told from shared clones. The chain is assembled from TRBV14 and TRBJ2-1; no D segment can be confidently identified. The specimen sequenced was PBMCs or a T cell subset sorted from them (not recorded which). This receptor has the CDR3 CASRPRPQFF. The nucleotides read TGTGCCAGCAGGCCACGGCCGCAGTTCTTC.